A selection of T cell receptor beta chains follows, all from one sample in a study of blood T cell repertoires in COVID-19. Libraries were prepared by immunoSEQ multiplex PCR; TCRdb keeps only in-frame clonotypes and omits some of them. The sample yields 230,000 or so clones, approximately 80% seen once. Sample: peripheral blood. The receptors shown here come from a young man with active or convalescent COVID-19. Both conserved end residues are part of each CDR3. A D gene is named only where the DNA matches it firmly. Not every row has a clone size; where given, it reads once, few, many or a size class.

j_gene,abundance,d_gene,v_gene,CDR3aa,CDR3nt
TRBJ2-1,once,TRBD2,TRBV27,CASSLLAGGYNEQFF,TGTGCCAGCAGTTTACTTGCGGGGGGTTACAATGAGCAGTTCTTC
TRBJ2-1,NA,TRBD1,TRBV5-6,CASSFDRGAEQFF,TGTGCCAGCAGCTTTGACAGGGGTGCTGAGCAGTTCTTC
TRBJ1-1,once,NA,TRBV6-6,CASSSGVGTEAFF,TGTGCCAGCAGTTCAGGGGTCGGAACTGAAGCTTTCTTT
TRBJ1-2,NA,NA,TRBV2,CASSESQGGGYTF,TGTGCCAGCAGTGAAAGCCAGGGTGGGGGCTACACCTTC
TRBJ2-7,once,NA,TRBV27,CASSSPGQPAAYEQYF,TGTGCCAGCAGTTCCCCTGGACAACCTGCAGCCTACGAGCAGTACTTC
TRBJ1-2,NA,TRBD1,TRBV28,CASSYTTGGHGYTF,TGTGCCAGCAGTTACACCACAGGGGGCCATGGCTACACCTTC
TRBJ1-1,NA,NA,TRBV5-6,CASSQGDTEAFF,TGTGCCAGCAGCCAAGGGGACACTGAAGCTTTCTTT
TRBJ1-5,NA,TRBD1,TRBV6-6,CASKQGISNQPQHF,TGTGCCAGCAAACAGGGGATTAGCAATCAGCCCCAGCATTTT
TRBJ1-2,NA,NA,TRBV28,CASSPTGKSPLF,TGTGCCAGCAGTCCAACAGGGAAGAGCCCCCTCTTC
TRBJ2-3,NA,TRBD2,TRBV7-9,CASSSRTSGKADTQYF,TGTGCCAGCAGCTCCCGGACTAGCGGGAAAGCAGATACGCAGTATTTT
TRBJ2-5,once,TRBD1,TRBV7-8,CASSLPGQGGNGQYF,TGTGCCAGCAGCCTCCCGGGACAGGGGGGTAATGGCCAGTACTTC
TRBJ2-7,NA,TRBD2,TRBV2,CASSDLVGGPYEQYF,TGTGCCAGCAGCGACCTGGTGGGAGGGCCGTACGAGCAGTACTTC
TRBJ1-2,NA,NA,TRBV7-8,CASSLGSGRLGYTF,TGTGCCAGCAGCTTAGGCTCAGGGCGGTTGGGCTACACCTTC
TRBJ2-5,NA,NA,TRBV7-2,CASSLGAGETQYF,TGTGCCAGCAGCTTAGGGGCGGGGGAGACCCAGTACTTC
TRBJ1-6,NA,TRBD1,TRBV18,CASSNAGTGNSPLHF,TGTGCCAGCTCGAATGCCGGGACAGGGAATTCACCCCTCCACTTT
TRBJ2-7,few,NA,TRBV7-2,CASSSPPRGYSYF,TGTGCCAGCAGCTCACCCCCGAGAGGCTACTCGTACTTC
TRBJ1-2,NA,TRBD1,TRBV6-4,CASRSDRGRGDGYTF,TGTGCCAGCCGGAGTGACAGGGGGCGCGGAGACGGCTACACCTTC
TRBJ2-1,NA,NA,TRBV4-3,CASSQVEGTLNEQFF,TGCGCCAGCAGCCAAGTGGAAGGGACACTCAATGAGCAGTTCTTC
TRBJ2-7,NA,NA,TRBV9,CASSPQGVNYEQYF,TGTGCCAGCAGCCCCCAGGGCGTGAACTACGAGCAGTACTTC
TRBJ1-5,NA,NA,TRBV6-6,CASSSGQPQHF,TGTGCCAGCAGTTCGGGGCAGCCCCAGCATTTT
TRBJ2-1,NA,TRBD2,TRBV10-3,CAISGGRDVYNEQFF,TGTGCCATCAGTGGGGGGAGGGATGTCTACAATGAGCAGTTCTTC
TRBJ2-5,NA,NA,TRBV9,CASSVGADQETQYF,TGTGCCAGCAGCGTAGGTGCGGATCAAGAGACCCAGTACTTC
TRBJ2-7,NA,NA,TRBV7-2,CASSLARASYEQYF,TGTGCCAGCAGCTTAGCCAGGGCGTCCTACGAGCAGTACTTC
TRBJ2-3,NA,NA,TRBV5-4,CASSLAGSGGNF,TGTGCCAGCAGCTTGGCCGGTAGCGGAGGGAATTTT
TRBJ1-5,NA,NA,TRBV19,CASREGSWATNQPQHF,TGTGCCAGTAGGGAGGGGTCGTGGGCGACCAATCAGCCCCAGCATTTT
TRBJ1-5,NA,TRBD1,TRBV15,CATSRETGGTGNQPQHF,TGTGCCACCAGCAGAGAGACAGGGGGCACGGGCAATCAGCCCCAGCATTTT
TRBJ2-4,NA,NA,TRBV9,CASSPRWAKNIQYF,TGTGCCAGCAGCCCCCGGTGGGCCAAAAACATTCAGTACTTC
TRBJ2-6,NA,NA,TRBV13,CASGVNSGANVLTF,TGTGCCAGCGGAGTGAACTCTGGGGCCAACGTCCTAACTTTC
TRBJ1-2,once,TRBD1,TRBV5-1,CASSLGTGYGYTF,TGCGCCAGCAGCTTGGGGACAGGGTATGGCTACACCTTC
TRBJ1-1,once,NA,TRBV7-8,CASSLGLYGNTEAFF,TGTGCCAGCAGCTTAGGTCTATACGGGAACACTGAAGCTTTCTTT
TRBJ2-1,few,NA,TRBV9,CASSVGLLRTEQFF,TGTGCCAGCAGCGTGGGACTCCTAAGGACTGAGCAGTTCTTC
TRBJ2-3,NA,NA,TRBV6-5,CASIRGGPPDTQYF,TGCGCGTCAATTAGGGGGGGTCCCCCAGATACGCAGTATTTT
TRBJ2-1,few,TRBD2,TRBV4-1,CATSLREREGEQFF,TGCGCCACCTCGTTACGGGAGCGGGAGGGTGAGCAGTTCTTC
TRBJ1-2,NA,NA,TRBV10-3,CAISDENYGYTF,TGTGCCATCAGTGATGAGAACTATGGCTACACCTTC
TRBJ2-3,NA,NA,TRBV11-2,CASRSEKTVDTQYF,TGTGCCAGCAGAAGCGAGAAAACCGTAGATACGCAGTATTTT
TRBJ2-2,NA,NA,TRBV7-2,CASSLIPGVGAGELFF,TGTGCCAGCAGCTTAATCCCAGGGGTTGGCGCCGGGGAGCTGTTTTTT
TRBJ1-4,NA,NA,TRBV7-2,CASSLGGGINEKLFF,TGTGCCAGCAGCTTAGGGGGGGGCATAAATGAAAAACTGTTTTTT
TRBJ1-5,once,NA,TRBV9,CASSVSSGGNQPQHF,TGTGCCAGCAGCGTAAGTTCCGGGGGCAATCAGCCCCAGCATTTT
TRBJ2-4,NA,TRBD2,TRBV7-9,CASSATSGGEEAKNIQYF,TGTGCCAGCAGCGCAACTAGCGGGGGGGAGGAAGCCAAAAACATTCAGTACTTC
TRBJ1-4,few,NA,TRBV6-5,CASSYQGLKGEKLFF,TGTGCCAGCAGTTACCAGGGCCTCAAGGGTGAAAAACTGTTTTTT
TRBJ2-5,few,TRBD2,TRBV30,CAWSEGLAGEETQYF,TGTGCCTGGAGCGAGGGACTAGCGGGAGAGGAGACCCAGTACTTC
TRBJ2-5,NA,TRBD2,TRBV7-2,CASSPSAGVKTQYF,TGTGCCAGCAGCCCCTCGGCGGGAGTAAAGACCCAGTACTTC
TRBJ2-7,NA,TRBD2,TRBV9,CASSVGREGSKQYF,TGTGCCAGCAGCGTAGGTCGGGAGGGAAGTAAGCAGTACTTC
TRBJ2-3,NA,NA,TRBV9,CASSVGAGSDTQYF,TGTGCCAGCAGCGTAGGGGCAGGGTCAGATACGCAGTATTTT
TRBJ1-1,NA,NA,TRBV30,CAGNTGLGTEAFF,TGTGCCGGGAATACAGGGCTGGGCACTGAAGCTTTCTTT